This T cell receptor (beta chain) was retrieved from a study of T-cell memory formation after mild COVID-19. General study points: Clones contracting across day 15 to 85 had a balanced CD4/CD8 profile; later expanding clones leaned CD4+.

V gave up 0 bases and J gave up 2 bases, with 7 bases separating them. The CDR3 has 14 amino acids. The germline V gene encodes CDR1 SGHRS and CDR2 YFSETQ. This clonotype was seen ten or more times. Its antigen is still unknown. Constant-segment primers served in 5'RACE that generated TCR alpha and TCR beta cDNA libraries bearing sample barcodes and UMIs. TCRdb reprocessed the 5' RACE reads via MiXCR and lists one record per CDR3 protein. The table lists 250,000 to 300,000 distinct CDR3 sequences, about 17% of them singletons, with 20% to 25% in the top ten. This chain uses TRBV5-1 with TRBJ2-3, with D possibly matching TRBD1 (5 bases). The TCR originated in a man between 18 and 29 years old who had mild COVID-19 (a few samples of this study predate the infection). Cell type and time point are not known. The sample was PBMCs or a T cell subset sorted from them (not recorded which). In DNA form, the CDR3 reads TGCGCCAGCAGCTTGGTGGACAACACAGATACGCAGTATTTT. Translating it yields CASSLVDNTDTQYF.